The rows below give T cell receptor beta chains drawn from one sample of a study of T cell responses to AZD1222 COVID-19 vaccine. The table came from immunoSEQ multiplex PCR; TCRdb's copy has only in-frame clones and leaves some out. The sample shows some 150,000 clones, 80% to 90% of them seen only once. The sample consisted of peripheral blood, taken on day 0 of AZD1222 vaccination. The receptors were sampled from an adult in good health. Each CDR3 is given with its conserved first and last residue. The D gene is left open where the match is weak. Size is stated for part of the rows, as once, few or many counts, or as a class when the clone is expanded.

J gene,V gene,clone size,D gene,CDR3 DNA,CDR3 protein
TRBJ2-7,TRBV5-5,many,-,TGTGCCAGCAGCTTGTCCGGGACATTAACGTACGAGCAGTACTTC,CASSLSGTLTYEQYF
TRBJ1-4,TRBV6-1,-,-,TGTGCCAGCAGTGACGGGGGCGGCTCGGGGGAAAAACTGTTTTTT,CASSDGGGSGEKLFF
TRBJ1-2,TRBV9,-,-,TGTGCCAGCAGCGTAGATGTGGGTCTTGCCTATGGCTACACCTTC,CASSVDVGLAYGYTF
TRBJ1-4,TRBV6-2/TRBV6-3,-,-,TGTGCCAGCAGTGACGTAGGGATTAATGAAAAACTGTTTTTT,CASSDVGINEKLFF
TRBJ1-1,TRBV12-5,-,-,TGTGCTAGTGGTTTGAACGGGGGCGCTGAAGCTTTCTTT,CASGLNGGAEAFF
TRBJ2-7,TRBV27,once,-,TGTGCCAGCAGCCCCAGGGCCTCGACAGCTTCCTACGAGCAGTACTTC,CASSPRASTASYEQYF
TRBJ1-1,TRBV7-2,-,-,TGTGCCAGCAGCTTAGGGACAGCGAACACTGAAGCTTTCTTT,CASSLGTANTEAFF
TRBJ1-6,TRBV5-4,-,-,TGTGCCAGCAGCTTGGATCGGGGAAATCATTATAATTCACCCCTCCACTTT,CASSLDRGNHYNSPLHF
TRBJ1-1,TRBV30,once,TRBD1,TGTGCCTGGAGGGATCCAGGGGGCCCGACTGAAGCTTTCTTT,CAWRDPGGPTEAFF
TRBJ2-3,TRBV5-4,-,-,TGTGCCAGCAGCTTGAACAGGGAGGGAGATACGCAGTATTTT,CASSLNREGDTQYF
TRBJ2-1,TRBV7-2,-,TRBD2,TGTGCCAGCAGCTGGACTAGCGGGAACAATGAGCAGTTCTTC,CASSWTSGNNEQFF
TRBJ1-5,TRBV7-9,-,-,TGTGCCAGCAGCCGGGGGGACAATCAGCCCCAGCATTTT,CASSRGDNQPQHF
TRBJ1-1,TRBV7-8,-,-,TGTGCCAGCAGCCCCGCCTGGCCCCGGGAAATGAACACTGAAGCTTTCTTT,CASSPAWPREMNTEAFF
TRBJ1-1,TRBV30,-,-,TGTGCCTGGATCCTCACTGAAGCTTTCTTT,CAWILTEAFF
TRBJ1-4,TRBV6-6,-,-,TGTGCCAGCGGCCCTTCTAGACAGGTTACGAATGAAAAACTGTTTTTT,CASGPSRQVTNEKLFF
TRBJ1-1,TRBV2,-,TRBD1,TGTGCCAGCAGTCAATACCCCCAACAGGGGGGCGGCACTGAAGCTTTCTTT,CASSQYPQQGGGTEAFF
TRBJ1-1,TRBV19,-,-,TGTGCCAGTAGTATACCCAGGGATGAGGGAAGTATCACTGAAGCTTTCTTT,CASSIPRDEGSITEAFF
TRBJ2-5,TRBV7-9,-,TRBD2,TGTGCCAGCAGCTCCTCCGGGGGGGGCCTATCCCAAGAGACCCAGTACTTC,CASSSSGGGLSQETQYF
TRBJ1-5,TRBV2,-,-,TGTGCCAGCAGGGCTGACAGCAATCAGCCCCAGCATTTT,CASRADSNQPQHF
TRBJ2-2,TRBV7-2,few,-,TGTGCCAGCAGCCCTCCTGTAGGGCGCCACGGGGAGCTGTTTTTT,CASSPPVGRHGELFF
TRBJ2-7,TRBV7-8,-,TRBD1,TGTGCCAGCAGCCATAGCAGGGGGTTTAGGGAGCAGTACTTC,CASSHSRGFREQYF
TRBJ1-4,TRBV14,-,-,TGTGCCAGCAGCTACTTGGACAGTAATGAAAAACTGTTTTTT,CASSYLDSNEKLFF
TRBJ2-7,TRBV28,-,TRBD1,TGTGCCACCTCCGGGACAGCCTACGAGCAGTACTTC,CATSGTAYEQYF
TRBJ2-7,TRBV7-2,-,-,TGTGCCAGCAGTCCGGGGCTAGGTGGTTACGAGCAGTACTTC,CASSPGLGGYEQYF
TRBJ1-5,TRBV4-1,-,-,TGCGCCAGCAGCCAAGATCCAGGCGACACTTTAGAGCAGCCCCAGCATTTT,CASSQDPGDTLEQPQHF
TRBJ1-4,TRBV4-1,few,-,TGCGCCAGCAGCCAGGATCACGGACGGTTGGAAAAACTGTTTTTT,CASSQDHGRLEKLFF
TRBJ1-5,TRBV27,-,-,TGTGCCAGCCGCCCCTATAGCAATCAGCCCCAGCATTTT,CASRPYSNQPQHF
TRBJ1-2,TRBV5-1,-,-,TGCGCCAGCAGCTTGGAAACAGGATGGGGCTACACCTTC,CASSLETGWGYTF
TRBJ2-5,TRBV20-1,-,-,TGCAGTGCTCTTTGGGGGACCCAGTACTTC,CSALWGTQYF
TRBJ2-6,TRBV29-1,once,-,TGCAGCGTTGAAGCGGTCGTTTCTGGGGCCAACGTCCTGACTTTC,CSVEAVVSGANVLTF
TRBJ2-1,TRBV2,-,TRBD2,TGTGCCAGCAATCCTAGCGGGGGCTACAATGAGCAGTTCTTC,CASNPSGGYNEQFF
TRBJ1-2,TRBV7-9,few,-,TGTGCCAGCAGCTCCAGGAGTAACTATGGCTACACCTTC,CASSSRSNYGYTF
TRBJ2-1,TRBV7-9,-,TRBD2,TGTGCCAGCAGCCGACTAGCGGAGAGCAATGAGCAGTTCTTC,CASSRLAESNEQFF
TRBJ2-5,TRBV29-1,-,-,TGCAGCGTTGTCCTCGCCATAACTCTAAAGACCCAGTACTTC,CSVVLAITLKTQYF
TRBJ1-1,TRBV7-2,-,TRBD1,TGTGCCAGCAGACCAGGACAGGGGTTGAACACTGAAGCTTTCTTT,CASRPGQGLNTEAFF
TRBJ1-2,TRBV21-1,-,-,TGTGCCAGCCCAGGGACTTTCGGAGGCTACACCTTC,CASPGTFGGYTF
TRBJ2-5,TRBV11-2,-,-,TGTGCCAGCAGCTTAGATAGGCAGAGGTCAGAGACCCAGTACTTC,CASSLDRQRSETQYF
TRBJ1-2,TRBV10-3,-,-,TGTGCCATCAGTGAGTCGGAGGGTTTCTACACCTTC,CAISESEGFYTF
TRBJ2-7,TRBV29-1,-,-,TGCAGCGTTGGCCGGAGCTCCTACGAGCAGTACTTC,CSVGRSSYEQYF
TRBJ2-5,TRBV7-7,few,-,TGTGCCAGCAGCTTAGGAAACGGAAACCAAGAGACCCAGTACTTC,CASSLGNGNQETQYF
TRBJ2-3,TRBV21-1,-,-,TGTGCCAGCAGTAGTATGAGCGGGGCCGGAAGCACAGATACGCAGTATTTT,CASSSMSGAGSTDTQYF
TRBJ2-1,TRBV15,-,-,TGTGCCGCAGAGTCAGGCGCCAGCTCCTACAATGAGCAGTTCTTC,CAAESGASSYNEQFF
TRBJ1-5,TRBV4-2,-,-,TGTGCCAGCAGCCAAGTTAGGAGTTTCGGTCAGCCCCAGCATTTT,CASSQVRSFGQPQHF
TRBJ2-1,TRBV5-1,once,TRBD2,TGCGCCAGCAGCTTTGGACTAGCGGGAGGTCATGAGCAGTTCTTC,CASSFGLAGGHEQFF
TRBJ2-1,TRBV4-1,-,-,TGCGCCAGCAGCCAGGAAGGGAGGAGCTACAATGAGCAGTTCTTC,CASSQEGRSYNEQFF
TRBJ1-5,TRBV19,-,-,TGTGCCAGTAGTACCCTCCCTACGATTCCCCAGCATTTT,CASSTLPTIPQHF
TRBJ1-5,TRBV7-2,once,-,TGTGCCAGCAGCCTAACCGCGTATAGCAATCAGCCCCAGCATTTT,CASSLTAYSNQPQHF
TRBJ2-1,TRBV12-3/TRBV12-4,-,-,TGTGCCAGCAGTTTGGGCCCCTACAATGAGCAGTTCTTC,CASSLGPYNEQFF
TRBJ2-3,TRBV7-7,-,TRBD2,TGTGCTAGCAGCTTAGGGAGGGCTGCAGATACGCAGTATTTT,CASSLGRAADTQYF
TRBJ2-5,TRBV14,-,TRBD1,TGTGCCAGCAGCCAAGAGGGACAGGGACAGACCCAGTACTTC,CASSQEGQGQTQYF
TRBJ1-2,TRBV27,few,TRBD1,TGTGCCAGCAGGACCGGGACAGGGACCTATGGCTACACCTTC,CASRTGTGTYGYTF
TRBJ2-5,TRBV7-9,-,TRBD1,TGTGCCAGCAGCTCCGACAGGGCAGGGGAGACCCAGTACTTC,CASSSDRAGETQYF
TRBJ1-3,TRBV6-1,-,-,TGTGCCAGCAGTGAACTAGGAGCCGGAAACACCATATATTTT,CASSELGAGNTIYF
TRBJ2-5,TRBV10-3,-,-,TGTGCCATCAGTGACGGGCTAAAAGGAGAGACCCAGTACTTC,CAISDGLKGETQYF